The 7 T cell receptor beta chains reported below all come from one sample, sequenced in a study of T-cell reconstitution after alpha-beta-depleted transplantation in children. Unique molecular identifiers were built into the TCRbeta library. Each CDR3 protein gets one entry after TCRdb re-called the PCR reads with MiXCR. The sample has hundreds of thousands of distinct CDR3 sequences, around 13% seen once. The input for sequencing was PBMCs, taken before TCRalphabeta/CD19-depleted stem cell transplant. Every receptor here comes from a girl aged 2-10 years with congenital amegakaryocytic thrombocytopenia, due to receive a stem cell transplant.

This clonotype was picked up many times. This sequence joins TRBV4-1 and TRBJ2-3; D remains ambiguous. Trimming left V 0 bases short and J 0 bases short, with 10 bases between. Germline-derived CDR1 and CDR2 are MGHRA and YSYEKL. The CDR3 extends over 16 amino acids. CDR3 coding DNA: TGCGCCAGCAGCCAAGACGGCGAGCCTAGCACAGATACGCAGTATTTT. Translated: CASSQDGEPSTDTQYF.

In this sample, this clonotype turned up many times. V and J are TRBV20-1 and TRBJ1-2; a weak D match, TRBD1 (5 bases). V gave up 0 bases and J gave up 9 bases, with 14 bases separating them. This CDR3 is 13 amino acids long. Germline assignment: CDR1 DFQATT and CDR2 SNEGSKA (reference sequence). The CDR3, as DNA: TGCAGTGCTAGAGATTCTGACAGTTCAAGCTACACCTTC. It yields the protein CSARDSDSSSYTF.

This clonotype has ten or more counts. Here the CDR3 DNA reads TGTGCCAGCAGTTTGTTGACTAGCGGGAGGCAAGAGACCCAGTACTTC. It is translated as CASSLLTSGRQETQYF. V is TRBV28 and J is TRBJ2-5, with 13 bases aligning to TRBD2. The germline CDR1 and CDR2 sequences are MDHEN and SYDVKM. The CDR3 loop spans 16 amino acids. The trim removed 3 bases at V and 2 bases at J, leaving 3 bases unmatched.

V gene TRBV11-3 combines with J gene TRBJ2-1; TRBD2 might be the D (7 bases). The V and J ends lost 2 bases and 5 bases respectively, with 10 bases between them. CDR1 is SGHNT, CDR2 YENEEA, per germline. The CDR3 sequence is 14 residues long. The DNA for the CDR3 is TGTGCCAGCAGCTTAAGGGGGGGGGACAATGAGCAGTTCTTC. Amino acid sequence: CASSLRGGDNEQFF.

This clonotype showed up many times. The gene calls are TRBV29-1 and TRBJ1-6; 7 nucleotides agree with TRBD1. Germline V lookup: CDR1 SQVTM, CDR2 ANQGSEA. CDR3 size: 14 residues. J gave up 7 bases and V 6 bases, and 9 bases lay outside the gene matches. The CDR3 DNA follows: TGCAGCGTCCGCCGGGACAGCAGAAATTCACCCCTCCACTTT. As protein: CSVRRDSRNSPLHF.

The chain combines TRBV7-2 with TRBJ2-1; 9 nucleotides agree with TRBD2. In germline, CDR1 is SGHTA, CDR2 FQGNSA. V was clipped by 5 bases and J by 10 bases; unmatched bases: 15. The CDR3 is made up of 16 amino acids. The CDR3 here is CASSPKQRVAGGEQFF. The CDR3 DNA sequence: TGTGCCAGCAGCCCAAAGCAGCGAGTCGCGGGAGGGGAGCAGTTCTTC.

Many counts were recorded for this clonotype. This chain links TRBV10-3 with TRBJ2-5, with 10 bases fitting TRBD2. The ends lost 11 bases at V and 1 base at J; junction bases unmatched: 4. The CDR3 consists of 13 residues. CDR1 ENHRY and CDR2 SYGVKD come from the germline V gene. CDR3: CACRTSGQETQYF. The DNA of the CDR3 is TGTGCCTGCCGGACTAGCGGCCAAGAGACCCAGTACTTC.